This T cell receptor (beta chain) was profiled in a study of blood T cell repertoires in COVID-19. Overall study: The United States, Italy and Spain provided the acute and convalescent COVID-19 samples. The cDNA or gDNA used as material had been derived from T cells, B-cell-depleted T cells, or PBMCs.

Original processing methods: Amplifying reference gene primers gave estimates of nucleated cell counts. Using immunoSEQ multiplex PCR, the repertoire was profiled, and TCRdb retains in-frame clones only, with some absent. V and J calls and clone size are copied from that table; D and trimming were computed from the DNA. The sample lists approximately 150,000 clones, more than 65% occurring once. Germline CDR1 reads GTSNPN; CDR2 reads SVGIG (reference sequence). CDR3 length: 16 residues. Trimming shortened V by 1 base and J by 7 bases, and 23 bases separated the two germline ends. Source material: peripheral blood. The gene calls are TRBV30 and TRBJ2-7; a weak D match, TRBD2 (7 bases). This clonotype originated in a woman between 50 and 59 years old in a cohort sampled during active or convalescent COVID-19. CDR3 coding DNA: TGTGCCTGGAGTGCCGGGTGGGGGGGCAATCCCCTGGAGCAGTACTTC. It is translated as CAWSAGWGGNPLEQYF.